These T cell receptor beta chains were read from a single sample in a study of PD-L1 blockade in urothelial cancer. Measured with immunoSEQ multiplex PCR; TCRdb has only the in-frame clones, and not every one. The sample lists 45,000 or so clones, 82% occurring once. The sample in question was PBMCs, obtained around atezolizumab (anti-PD-L1) treatment. Receptors were obtained from a man aged 50-60 years with urothelial cancer. Each CDR3 is given with its conserved first and last residue. D genes are given only for firm matches. Part of the rows lack a size; the others show once, few, many or a class for expanded clones.

j_call | d_call | clone_size | v_call | cdr3_aa | cdr3_nt
TRBJ1-1 | TRBD1 | - | TRBV27 | CASSLPGQRLAFF | TGTGCCAGCAGTCTCCCGGGACAGAGGTTGGCTTTCTTT
TRBJ2-5 | - | - | TRBV5-1 | CASSLRGIQETQYF | TGCGCCAGCAGCTTAAGGGGGATACAAGAGACCCAGTACTTC
TRBJ2-5 | - | - | TRBV7-2 | CASSFPGQETQYF | TGTGCCAGCAGCTTCCCAGGGCAAGAGACCCAGTACTTC
TRBJ2-1 | TRBD2 | - | TRBV5-6 | CASSLTSAGNEQFF | TGTGCCAGCAGCTTAACTAGCGCCGGCAATGAGCAGTTCTTC
TRBJ2-1 | TRBD2 | - | TRBV18 | CASSGGASYNEQFF | TGTGCCAGCTCGGGAGGGGCCTCCTACAATGAGCAGTTCTTC
TRBJ1-2 | - | once | TRBV19 | CASSTTDTIYGYTF | TGTGCCAGTAGTACAACAGATACCATCTATGGCTACACCTTC
TRBJ1-2 | TRBD1 | - | TRBV5-1 | CASSSQGQGAAVVSNYGYTF | TGCGCCAGCAGCTCTCAGGGACAGGGGGCGGCGGTGGTTTCTAACTATGGCTACACCTTC
TRBJ1-3 | - | once | TRBV4-1 | CASSQGRVGNTIYF | TGCGCCAGCAGCCAAGGCAGGGTCGGAAACACCATATATTTT
TRBJ2-6 | TRBD1 | - | TRBV18 | CASSTITGAAGANVLTF | TGTGCCAGCTCAACAATTACAGGGGCTGCTGGGGCCAACGTCCTGACTTTC
TRBJ2-7 | - | - | TRBV7-8 | CASSLDREVSEQYF | TGTGCCAGCAGCTTAGACAGGGAAGTCTCCGAGCAGTACTTC
TRBJ1-4 | - | - | TRBV29-1 | CSVEGGGTGATNEKLFF | TGCAGCGTTGAAGGGGGGGGTACAGGTGCAACTAATGAAAAACTGTTTTTT
TRBJ1-5 | - | - | TRBV30 | CAWDAGSHQPQHF | TGTGCCTGGGACGCAGGGTCCCATCAGCCCCAGCATTTT
TRBJ1-5 | - | - | TRBV18 | CASSLGGLGVRQPQHF | TGTGCCAGCTCACTCGGGGGTTTGGGGGTTCGTCAGCCCCAGCATTTT
TRBJ1-3 | - | - | TRBV19 | CASSIFAGNTIYF | TGTGCCAGTAGTATATTCGCTGGAAACACCATATATTTT
TRBJ2-5 | TRBD2 | once | TRBV7-8 | CASSFGTSGRAGETQYF | TGTGCCAGCAGCTTTGGGACTAGCGGGAGGGCCGGGGAGACCCAGTACTTC
TRBJ1-5 | - | - | TRBV28 | CASSSGESNQPQHF | TGTGCCAGCAGCTCAGGGGAGAGCAATCAGCCCCAGCATTTT
TRBJ1-5 | - | - | TRBV2 | CASSLDSNQPQHF | TGTGCCAGCAGTCTGGACAGTAATCAGCCCCAGCATTTT
TRBJ2-3 | TRBD2 | - | TRBV4-1 | CASSQTPPSGTRHRTDTQYF | TGCGCCAGCAGCCAAACCCCTCCCTCCGGGACTAGACACCGCACAGATACGCAGTATTTT
TRBJ2-7 | TRBD2 | - | TRBV5-1 | CATAPGLAAREQYF | TGCGCCACCGCACCGGGACTAGCGGCCCGCGAGCAGTACTTC
TRBJ1-5 | - | - | TRBV19 | CASSAGHDGSLDQPQHF | TGTGCCAGTAGTGCCGGACACGATGGGTCTCTAGATCAGCCCCAGCATTTT
TRBJ1-2 | - | - | TRBV7-8 | CASSLARVDIRGYTF | TGTGCCAGCAGCTTAGCGCGGGTCGACATTCGGGGCTACACCTTC
TRBJ1-5 | - | - | TRBV14 | CASSQGTAHSNQPQHF | TGTGCCAGCAGCCAAGGGACAGCCCATAGCAATCAGCCCCAGCATTTT
TRBJ2-7 | - | - | TRBV2 | CASRIGSGAGPTYEQYF | TGTGCCAGCAGAATAGGGAGCGGCGCGGGTCCCACCTACGAGCAGTACTTC
TRBJ1-6 | TRBD1 | - | TRBV11-1 | CASSLQRDRGASYNSPLHF | TGTGCCAGCAGCCTACAACGGGACAGGGGGGCGTCCTATAATTCACCCCTCCACTTT
TRBJ2-4 | TRBD1 | - | TRBV19 | CASRDRGRENIQYF | TGTGCCAGTCGGGACAGGGGGCGAGAAAACATTCAGTACTTC
TRBJ2-1 | - | - | TRBV10-2 | CASSETGRPYNEQFF | TGCGCCAGCAGTGAGACAGGGCGCCCCTACAATGAGCAGTTCTTC
TRBJ1-1 | - | - | TRBV9 | CASSASPAGLNTEAFF | TGTGCCAGCAGCGCAAGCCCTGCAGGACTTAACACTGAAGCTTTCTTT
TRBJ2-1 | - | - | TRBV6-6 | CASTYRASAYNEQFF | TGTGCCAGCACCTACCGTGCTAGTGCCTACAATGAGCAGTTCTTC
TRBJ2-7 | TRBD2 | once | TRBV7-3 | CASSLGGGSYEQYF | TGTGCCAGCAGCTTAGGGGGGGGATCCTACGAGCAGTACTTC
TRBJ2-7 | - | - | TRBV6-5 | CASSIAGHYEQYF | TGTGCCAGCAGCATAGCAGGACACTACGAGCAGTACTTC
TRBJ1-1 | TRBD1 | few | TRBV9 | CASSVDRGPNTEAFF | TGTGCCAGCAGCGTAGACAGGGGACCGAACACTGAAGCTTTCTTT
TRBJ2-1 | - | once | TRBV7-8 | CASSFHWSGGRKGNEQFF | TGTGCCAGCAGCTTCCATTGGTCCGGAGGCCGGAAAGGAAATGAGCAGTTCTTC
TRBJ2-2 | TRBD1 | - | TRBV6-1 | CASSDGTGNTGELFF | TGTGCCAGCAGTGATGGGACAGGAAACACCGGGGAGCTGTTTTTT
TRBJ2-7 | TRBD2 | - | TRBV28 | CASSPVGGGGNYEQYF | TGTGCCAGCAGTCCCGTTGGGGGCGGGGGGAACTACGAGCAGTACTTC
TRBJ1-5 | - | - | TRBV18 | CASSPSAPSNQPQHF | TGTGCCAGCTCACCAAGCGCCCCATCCAATCAGCCCCAGCATTTT
TRBJ2-1 | - | - | TRBV12-5 | CASGPPGPSYNEQFF | TGTGCTAGTGGACCTCCAGGGCCCTCCTACAATGAGCAGTTCTTC
TRBJ2-2 | TRBD2 | - | TRBV19 | CASSIDPRSGRALTGELFF | TGTGCCAGTAGTATAGACCCAAGGAGCGGGAGGGCTTTAACCGGGGAGCTGTTTTTT
TRBJ2-5 | TRBD2 | - | TRBV28 | CASSLGGGGARETQYF | TGTGCCAGCAGTTTAGGGGGCGGGGGGGCCCGGGAGACCCAGTACTTC
TRBJ2-7 | - | - | TRBV19 | CASSVLSGLSSYEQYF | TGTGCCAGTAGTGTCCTGAGCGGCTTGAGCTCCTACGAGCAGTACTTC
TRBJ1-5 | - | - | TRBV25-1 | CASSLDRNQPQHF | TGTGCCAGCTCCCTAGACAGAAATCAGCCCCAGCATTTT
TRBJ2-1 | - | - | TRBV5-1 | CASSLEAGNNEQFF | TGCGCCAGCAGCTTGGAGGCCGGGAACAATGAGCAGTTCTTC
TRBJ2-2 | - | - | TRBV5-3 | CARGSSHAGELFF | TGTGCCAGAGGGTCTAGCCACGCCGGGGAGCTGTTTTTT
TRBJ1-5 | - | - | TRBV30 | CAWSNGGNQPQHF | TGTGCCTGGAGTAACGGGGGAAATCAGCCCCAGCATTTT
TRBJ2-1 | TRBD2 | - | TRBV7-2 | CASSLISGTPNEQFF | TGTGCCAGCAGCTTGATTAGCGGGACCCCCAATGAGCAGTTCTTC
TRBJ1-1 | - | - | TRBV5-8 | CASSPGAADTEAFF | TGTGCCAGCAGCCCGGGTGCGGCGGACACTGAAGCTTTCTTT
TRBJ2-7 | - | few | TRBV5-1 | CASSRGGYTDEQYF | TGCGCCAGCAGCCGCGGCGGGTACACAGACGAGCAGTACTTC
TRBJ1-3 | TRBD1 | once | TRBV18 | CASSTRQGTGNTIYF | TGTGCCAGCTCAACCCGACAGGGTACGGGAAACACCATATATTTT
TRBJ1-3 | - | - | TRBV10-2 | CASMVDRSGNTIYF | TGCGCCAGCATGGTAGATAGATCTGGAAACACCATATATTTT
TRBJ2-7 | - | - | TRBV6-5 | CASSPGNRGYEQYF | TGTGCCAGCAGTCCTGGGAACCGGGGCTACGAGCAGTACTTC
TRBJ1-1 | - | - | TRBV11-3 | CASSLRNTEAFF | TGTGCCAGCAGCTTACGGAACACTGAAGCTTTCTTT
TRBJ1-1 | - | - | TRBV7-9 | CASTRGGSEAFF | TGTGCCAGCACCCGGGGAGGCTCCGAAGCTTTCTTT
TRBJ1-3 | - | - | TRBV5-1 | CASSLNSGDGNTIYF | TGCGCCAGCAGCTTGAACAGCGGAGATGGAAACACCATATATTTT
TRBJ1-1 | - | - | TRBV5-5 | CASSLTEEKNTEAFF | TGTGCCAGCAGCTTGACAGAAGAGAAGAACACTGAAGCTTTCTTT
TRBJ1-1 | TRBD1 | - | TRBV6-5 | CASTHRGGAPTEAFF | TGTGCCAGCACCCACAGGGGGGGGGCGCCGACTGAAGCTTTCTTT